This TCR beta chain was retrieved from a study of shared clonotypes between healthy human individuals. Of note for this clone: One base separates it from a far larger clone, so it is likely a read error. The identical CDR3 is also encoded by other nucleotide sequences in the sample.

Sequencing was performed with immunoSEQ multiplex PCR; in TCRdb, only in-frame clones are kept and a portion is missing. The sample lists about 460,000 clones, more than 70% occurring once. Germline lookup yields CDR1 MNHNY and CDR2 SVGAGI (reference sequence). The CDR3 is 16 residues long. This clonotype was obtained from a woman in her 40s in good health. Some clones in this sample may be carry-over from other donors' samples. The rearrangement joins TRBV6-6 to TRBJ2-7, with 10 bases identical to TRBD2. Specimen: PBMCs. CDR3 DNA: TGTGCCAGCAGTTACACGGCTAGCGGGAGCTCCTATGAGCAGTACTTC. It encodes CASSYTASGSSYEQYF.